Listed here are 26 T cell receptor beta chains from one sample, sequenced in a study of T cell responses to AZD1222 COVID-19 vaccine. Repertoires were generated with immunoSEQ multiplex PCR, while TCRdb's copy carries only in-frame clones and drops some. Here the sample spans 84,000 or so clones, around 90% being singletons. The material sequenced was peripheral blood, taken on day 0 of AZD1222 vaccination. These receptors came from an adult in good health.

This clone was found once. The CDR3 loop reads CASSLVGGARQPQHF. CDR3 nucleotides: TGTGCCAGCAGCTTAGTAGGGGGGGCTCGGCAGCCCCAGCATTTT. V usage is TRBV7-8 and J usage is TRBJ1-5; D may be TRBD1 (6 bases). Germline V CDR1 and CDR2: SGHVS, FQNEAQ. This CDR3 is built from 15 residues. Trimming cost V 1 base and J 7 bases, with 14 bases left between them.

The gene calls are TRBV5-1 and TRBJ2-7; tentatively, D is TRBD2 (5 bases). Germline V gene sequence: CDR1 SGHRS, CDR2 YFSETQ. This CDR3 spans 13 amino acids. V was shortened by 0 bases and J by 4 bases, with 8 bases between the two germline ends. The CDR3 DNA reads TGCGCCAGCAGCTTGGAACTAGATTACGAGCAGTACTTC. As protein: CASSLELDYEQYF.

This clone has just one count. The CDR3 reads CASSPSGTGVYEQYF. The CDR3 DNA reads as TGTGCCAGCAGTCCATCCGGGACAGGTGTCTACGAGCAGTACTTC. The chain employs TRBV6-5 and TRBJ2-7, with 8 bases fitting TRBD1. Germline CDR1 is MNHEY and CDR2 is SVGAGI. CDR3 length: 15 residues. The junction had 9 bases not matched to a gene; V was cut back by 5 bases and J by 3 bases.

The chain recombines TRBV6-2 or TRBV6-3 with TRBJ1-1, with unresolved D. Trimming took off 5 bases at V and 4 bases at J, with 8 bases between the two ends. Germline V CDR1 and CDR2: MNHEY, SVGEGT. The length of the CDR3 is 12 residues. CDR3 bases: TGTGCCAGCAGTATGACTCTCACTGAAGCTTTCTTT. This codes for CASSMTLTEAFF.

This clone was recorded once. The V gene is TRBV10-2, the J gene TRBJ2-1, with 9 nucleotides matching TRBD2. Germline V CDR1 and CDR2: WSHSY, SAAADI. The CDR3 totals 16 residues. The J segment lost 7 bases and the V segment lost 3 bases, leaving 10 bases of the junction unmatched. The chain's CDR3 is CASSDLPSGTGNEQFF. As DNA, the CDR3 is TGCGCCAGCAGTGACCTTCCTAGCGGGACTGGGAATGAGCAGTTCTTC.

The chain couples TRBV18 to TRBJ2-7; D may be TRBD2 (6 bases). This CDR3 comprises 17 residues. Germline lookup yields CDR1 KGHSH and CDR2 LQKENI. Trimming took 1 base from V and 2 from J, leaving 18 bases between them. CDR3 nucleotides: TGTGCCAGCTCACCACTCGGGAGCGCGTATTCGACCTACGAGCAGTACTTC. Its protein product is CASSPLGSAYSTYEQYF.

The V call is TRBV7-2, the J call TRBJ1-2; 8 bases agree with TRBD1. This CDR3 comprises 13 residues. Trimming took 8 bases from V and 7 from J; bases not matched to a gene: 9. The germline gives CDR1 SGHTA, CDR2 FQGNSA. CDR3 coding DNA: TGTGCCAGCGCCCGGGGGCAGGGGGCTGGCTACACCTTC. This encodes CASARGQGAGYTF.

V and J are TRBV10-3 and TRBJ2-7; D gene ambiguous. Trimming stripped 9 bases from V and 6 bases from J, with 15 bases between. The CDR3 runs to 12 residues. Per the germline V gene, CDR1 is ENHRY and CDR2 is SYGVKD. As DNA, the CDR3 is TGTGCCATAGGTGCAGCCTCTGGCGAGCAGTACTTC. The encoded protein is CAIGAASGEQYF.

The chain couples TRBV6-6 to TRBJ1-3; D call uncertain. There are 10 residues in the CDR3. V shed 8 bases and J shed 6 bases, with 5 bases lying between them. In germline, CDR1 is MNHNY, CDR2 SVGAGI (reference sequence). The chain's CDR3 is CASGVNTIYF. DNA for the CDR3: TGTGCCAGCGGAGTAAACACCATATATTTT.

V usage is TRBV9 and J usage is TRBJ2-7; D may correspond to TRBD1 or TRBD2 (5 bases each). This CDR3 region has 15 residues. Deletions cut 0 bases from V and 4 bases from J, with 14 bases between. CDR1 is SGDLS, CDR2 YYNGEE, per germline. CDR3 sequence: CASSVGSRGAYEQYF. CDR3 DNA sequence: TGTGCCAGCAGCGTAGGGAGTAGAGGGGCGTACGAGCAGTACTTC.

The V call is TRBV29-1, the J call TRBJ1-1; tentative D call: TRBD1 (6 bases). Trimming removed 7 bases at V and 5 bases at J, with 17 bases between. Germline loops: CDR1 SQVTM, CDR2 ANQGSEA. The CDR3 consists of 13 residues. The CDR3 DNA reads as TGCAGCGGTCAGGGGAACCCATCGACTGAAGCTTTCTTT. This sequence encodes CSGQGNPSTEAFF.

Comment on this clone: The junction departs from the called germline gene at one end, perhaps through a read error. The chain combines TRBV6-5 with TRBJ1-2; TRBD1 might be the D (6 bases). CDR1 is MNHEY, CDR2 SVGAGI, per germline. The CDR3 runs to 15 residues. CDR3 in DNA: TGTGCCAGCAGATACTACGACAGGTTTAACTATGGCTACACCTTC. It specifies CASRYYDRFNYGYTF.

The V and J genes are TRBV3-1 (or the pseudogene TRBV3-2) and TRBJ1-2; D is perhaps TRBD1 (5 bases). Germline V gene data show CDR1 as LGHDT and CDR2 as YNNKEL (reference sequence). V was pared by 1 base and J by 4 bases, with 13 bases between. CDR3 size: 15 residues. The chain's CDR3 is CASSQAPGTAYGYTF. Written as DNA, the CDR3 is TGTGCCAGCAGCCAAGCACCCGGGACGGCCTATGGCTACACCTTC.

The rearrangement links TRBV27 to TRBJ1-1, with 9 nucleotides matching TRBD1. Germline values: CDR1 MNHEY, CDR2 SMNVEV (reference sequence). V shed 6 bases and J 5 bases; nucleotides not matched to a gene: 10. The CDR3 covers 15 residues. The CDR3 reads CASRIGTGMRTEAFF. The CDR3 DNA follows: TGTGCCAGCAGGATCGGGACAGGGATGAGGACTGAAGCTTTCTTT.

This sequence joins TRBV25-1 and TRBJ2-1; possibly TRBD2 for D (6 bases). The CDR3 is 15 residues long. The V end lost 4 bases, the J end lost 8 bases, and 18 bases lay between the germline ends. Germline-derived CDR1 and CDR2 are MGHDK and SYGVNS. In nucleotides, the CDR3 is TGTGCCAGCAGTGGACGCCTTAACCGGAGGGATGAGCAGTTCTTC. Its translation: CASSGRLNRRDEQFF.

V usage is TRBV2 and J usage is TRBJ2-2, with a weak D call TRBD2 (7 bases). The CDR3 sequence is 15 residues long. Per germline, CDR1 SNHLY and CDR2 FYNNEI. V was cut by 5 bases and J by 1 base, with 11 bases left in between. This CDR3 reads CASSRGRGNTGELFF. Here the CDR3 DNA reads TGTGCCAGCAGTAGGGGGAGGGGGAACACCGGGGAGCTGTTTTTT.

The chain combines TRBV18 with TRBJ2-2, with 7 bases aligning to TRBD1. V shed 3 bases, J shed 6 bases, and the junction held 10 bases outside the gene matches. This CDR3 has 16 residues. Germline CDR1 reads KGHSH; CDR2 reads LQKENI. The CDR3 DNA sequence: TGTGCCAGCTCACCCCAGACGACAGGGTCCGCCGGGGAGCTGTTTTTT. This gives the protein CASSPQTTGSAGELFF.

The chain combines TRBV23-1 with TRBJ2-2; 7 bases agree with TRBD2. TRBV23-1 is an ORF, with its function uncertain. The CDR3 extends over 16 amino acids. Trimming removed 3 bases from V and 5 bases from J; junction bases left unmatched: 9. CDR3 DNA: TGCGCCAGCAGTCAGTCCCTCCGGCGGGGGACCGGGGAGCTGTTTTTT. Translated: CASSQSLRRGTGELFF.

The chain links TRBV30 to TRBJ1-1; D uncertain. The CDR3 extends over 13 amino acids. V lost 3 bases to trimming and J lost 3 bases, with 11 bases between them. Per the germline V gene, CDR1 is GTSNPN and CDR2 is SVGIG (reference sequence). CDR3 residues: CAWSPGGDTEAFF. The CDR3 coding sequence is TGTGCCTGGAGCCCGGGCGGGGACACTGAAGCTTTCTTT.

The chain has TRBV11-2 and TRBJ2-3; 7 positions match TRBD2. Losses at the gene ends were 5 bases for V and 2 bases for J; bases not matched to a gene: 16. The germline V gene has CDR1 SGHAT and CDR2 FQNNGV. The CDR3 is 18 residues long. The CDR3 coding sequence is TGTGCCAGCAGCCCGTTGCGGGGGTCTAGAGGGAACACAGATACGCAGTATTTT. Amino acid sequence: CASSPLRGSRGNTDTQYF.

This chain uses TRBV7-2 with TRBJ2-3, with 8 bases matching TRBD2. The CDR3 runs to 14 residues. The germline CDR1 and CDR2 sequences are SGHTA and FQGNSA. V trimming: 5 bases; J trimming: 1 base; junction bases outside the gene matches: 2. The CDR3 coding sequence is TGTGCCAGCAGCCCGGGGGGGGGCACAGATACGCAGTATTTT. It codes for CASSPGGGTDTQYF.

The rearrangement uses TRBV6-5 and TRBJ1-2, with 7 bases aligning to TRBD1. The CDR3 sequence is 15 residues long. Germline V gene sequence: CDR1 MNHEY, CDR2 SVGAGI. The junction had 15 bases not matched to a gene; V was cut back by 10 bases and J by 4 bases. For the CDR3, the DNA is TGTGCCAACCAGGGGGATGGAAGTGGCTCCTATGGCTACACCTTC. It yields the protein CANQGDGSGSYGYTF.

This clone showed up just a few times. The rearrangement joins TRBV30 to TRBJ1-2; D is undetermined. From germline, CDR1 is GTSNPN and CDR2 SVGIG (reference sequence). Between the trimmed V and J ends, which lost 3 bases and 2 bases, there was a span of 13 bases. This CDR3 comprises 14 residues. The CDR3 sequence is CAWRPTRVNYGYTF. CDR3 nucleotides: TGTGCCTGGAGGCCCACGAGGGTGAACTATGGCTACACCTTC.

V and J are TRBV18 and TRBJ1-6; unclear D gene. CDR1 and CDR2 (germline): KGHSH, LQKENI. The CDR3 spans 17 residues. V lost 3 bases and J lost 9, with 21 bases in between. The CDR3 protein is CASSPNLVNTRPSPLHF. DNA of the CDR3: TGTGCCAGCTCACCGAATCTGGTTAACACTCGTCCTTCACCCCTCCACTTT.

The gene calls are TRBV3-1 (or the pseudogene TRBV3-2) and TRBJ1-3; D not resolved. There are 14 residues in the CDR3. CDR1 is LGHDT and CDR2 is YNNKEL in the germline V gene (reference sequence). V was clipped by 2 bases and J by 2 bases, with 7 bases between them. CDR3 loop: CASSQLPPGNTIYF. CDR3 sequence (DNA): TGTGCCAGCAGCCAATTACCCCCTGGAAACACCATATATTTT.

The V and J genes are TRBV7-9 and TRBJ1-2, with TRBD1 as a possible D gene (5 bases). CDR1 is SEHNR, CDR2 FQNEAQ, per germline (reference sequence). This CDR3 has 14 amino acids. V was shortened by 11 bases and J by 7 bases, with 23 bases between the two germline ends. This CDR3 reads CAVASAAGHSGYTF. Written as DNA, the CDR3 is TGTGCCGTGGCTTCTGCGGCAGGGCACTCTGGCTACACCTTC.